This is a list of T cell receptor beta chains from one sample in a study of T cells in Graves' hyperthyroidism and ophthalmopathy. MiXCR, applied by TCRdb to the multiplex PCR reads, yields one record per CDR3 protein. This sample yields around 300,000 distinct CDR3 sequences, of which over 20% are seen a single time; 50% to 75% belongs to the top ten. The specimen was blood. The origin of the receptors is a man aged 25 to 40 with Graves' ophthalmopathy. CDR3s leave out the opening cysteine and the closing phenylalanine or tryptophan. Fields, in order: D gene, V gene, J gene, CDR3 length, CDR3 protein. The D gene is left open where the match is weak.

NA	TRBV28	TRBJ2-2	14	ASRAQGRLHTGELF
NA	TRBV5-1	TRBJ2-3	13	ASSSHSGFADTQY
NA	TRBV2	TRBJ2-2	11	ASRVWDTGELF
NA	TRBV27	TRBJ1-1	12	ASSKDTVNTEAF
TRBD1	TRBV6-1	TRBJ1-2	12	ASSEQGESVGYT
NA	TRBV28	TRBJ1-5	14	ASSFAEAAGNQPQH
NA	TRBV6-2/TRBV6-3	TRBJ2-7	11	ASSYGGSSEQY
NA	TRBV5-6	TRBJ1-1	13	ASSLRTKMNTEAF
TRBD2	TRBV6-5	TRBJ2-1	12	ASSYSSGMREQF
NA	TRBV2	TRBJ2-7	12	ASSEHSGSYEQY
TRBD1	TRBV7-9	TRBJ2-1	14	ASSQGTARRVDEQF
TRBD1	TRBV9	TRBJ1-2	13	ASSVATGVGYGYT
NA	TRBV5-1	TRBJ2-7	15	ASSDTKGPISSYEQY
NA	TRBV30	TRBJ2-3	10	AWNPSTLTQY
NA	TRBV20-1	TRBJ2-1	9	SAQPGDEQF
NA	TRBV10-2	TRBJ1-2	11	ASSELSSRGYT
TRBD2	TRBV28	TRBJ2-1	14	ASSSATSGRFNEQF
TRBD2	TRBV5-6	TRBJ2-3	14	ASSLMGGRGEDTQY
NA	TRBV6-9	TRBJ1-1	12	ASSYRVGSTEAF
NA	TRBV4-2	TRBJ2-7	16	ASSHRLETTGDAYEQY
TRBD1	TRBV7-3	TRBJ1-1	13	ASSAKGTANTEAF
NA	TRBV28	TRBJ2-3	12	ASTLGGSTDTQY
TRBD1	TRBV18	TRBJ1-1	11	ASSPGQVTEAF
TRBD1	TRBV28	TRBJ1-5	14	ASSTPGQGAGQPQH
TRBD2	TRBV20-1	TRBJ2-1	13	SAMGLAVSYNEQF
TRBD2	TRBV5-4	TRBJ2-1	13	ASSRGRGDSNEQF
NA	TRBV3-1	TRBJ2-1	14	ASSQVRKNSYNEQF
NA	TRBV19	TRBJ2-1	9	ASSIRGEQF
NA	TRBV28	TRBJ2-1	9	ASSLTSWQF
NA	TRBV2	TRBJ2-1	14	ASSEGVFLGPNEQF
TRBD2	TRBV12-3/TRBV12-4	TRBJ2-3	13	ASSSWGGSTDTQY
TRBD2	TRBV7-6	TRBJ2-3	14	ASSPILAGVGDTQY
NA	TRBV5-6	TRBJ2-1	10	ASSYGSNEQF
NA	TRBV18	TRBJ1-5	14	ASSPGGGSPNQPQH
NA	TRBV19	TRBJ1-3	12	ASSILSSGNTIY
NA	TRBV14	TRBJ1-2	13	ASSVRTYDNYGYT
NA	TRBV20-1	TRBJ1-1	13	SARGPGRGGTEAF
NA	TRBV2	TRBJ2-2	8	ASRSGELF
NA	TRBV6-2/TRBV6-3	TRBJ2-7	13	ASSYSNYFSYEQY
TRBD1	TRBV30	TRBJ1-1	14	AWSNRDRGWNTEAF
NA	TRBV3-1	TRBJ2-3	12	ASSQGERGHTQY
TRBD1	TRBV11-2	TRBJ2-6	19	ASSLKPGQGYLSSGANVLT
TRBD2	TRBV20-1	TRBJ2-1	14	SATPSSGRSNNEQF
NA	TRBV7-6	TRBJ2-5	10	ASSLFKETQY
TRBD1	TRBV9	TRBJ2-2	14	ASSAGTGALGGELF
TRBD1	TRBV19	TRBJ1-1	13	ASRQQGARRTEAF
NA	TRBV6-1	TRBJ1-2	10	ASSPEGYGYT
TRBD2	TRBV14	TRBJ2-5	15	ASSQDPTSETQETQY
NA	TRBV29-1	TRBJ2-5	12	SVRGTAWAETQY
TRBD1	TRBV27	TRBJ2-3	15	ASSPTYDRGPRDTQY
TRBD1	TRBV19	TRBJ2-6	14	ASSRDRSSGANVLT
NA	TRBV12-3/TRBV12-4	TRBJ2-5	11	ASSLKGPETQY
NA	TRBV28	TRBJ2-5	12	ASVREGHEGTQY
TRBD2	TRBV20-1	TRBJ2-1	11	SALAGDFYKQF